These 11 T cell receptor beta chains were sequenced from one sample in a study of T cell responses to AZD1222 COVID-19 vaccine. Libraries were prepared by immunoSEQ multiplex PCR; TCRdb keeps only in-frame clonotypes and omits some of them. The table lists 120,000 or so clones, 90% of them singletons. Specimen: peripheral blood, collected on day 0 of MenACWY control vaccination. The receptors here all came from an adult in good health.

The chain links TRBV20-1 to TRBJ2-3, with a weak D call TRBD2 (5 bases). V dropped 3 bases and J dropped 0 bases, with 13 bases sitting between them. CDR3 length: 15 residues. Germline CDR1 and CDR2: DFQATT and SNEGSKA (reference sequence). CDR3 residues: CSASFKRQSTDTQYF. CDR3 coding DNA: TGCAGTGCTAGTTTTAAGCGGCAAAGCACAGATACGCAGTATTTT.

Remarks on this clone: Other DNA sequences in the sample encode the same CDR3. The rearrangement uses TRBV7-9 and TRBJ1-2; D call uncertain. Germline lookup yields CDR1 SEHNR and CDR2 FQNEAQ (reference sequence). V was clipped by 1 base and J by 6 bases, with 3 bases between them. The CDR3 has 11 residues. As DNA, the CDR3 is TGTGCCAGCAGCTTAGGGGATGGCTACACCTTC. As protein: CASSLGDGYTF.

This sequence joins TRBV27 and TRBJ2-6; no definite D call. The V gene lost 5 bases and the J gene lost 4 bases, with 12 bases spanning the gap. This CDR3 region has 15 residues. Germline lookup yields CDR1 MNHEY and CDR2 SMNVEV (reference sequence). The CDR3 protein is CASSPIGEGANVLTF. In DNA, the CDR3 is TGTGCCAGCAGTCCCATTGGGGAAGGGGCCAACGTCCTGACTTTC.

This clone was detected only a few times. The chain is built from TRBV28 and TRBJ2-1; 8 nucleotides line up with TRBD1. V dropped 10 bases and J dropped 6; count of bases not matched to a gene: 8. From germline, CDR1 is MDHEN and CDR2 SYDVKM. This CDR3 is built from 13 residues. Here the CDR3 reads CATLDRGRNEQFF. DNA for the CDR3: TGTGCCACCCTAGACAGGGGTCGCAATGAGCAGTTCTTC. Looking up the rest from reference TRBV28 and TRBJ2-1 gives the full variable domain: DVKVTQSSRYLVKRTGEKVFLECVQDMDHENMFWYRQDPGLGLRLIYFSYDVKMKEKGDIPEGYSVSREKKERFSLILESASTNQTSMYLCATLDRGRNEQFFGPGTRLTVL.

The rearrangement uses TRBV29-1 and TRBJ1-5, with 7 bases that match TRBD1. Germline CDR1 is SQVTM and CDR2 is ANQGSEA. CDR3 length equals 13 residues. The trim removed 5 bases at V and 7 bases at J, leaving 8 bases unmatched. The CDR3 here is CSVTGAAGQPQHF. In nucleotides, the CDR3 is TGCAGCGTTACAGGGGCCGCGGGGCAGCCCCAGCATTTT.

The chain links TRBV2 to TRBJ1-2, with 7 bases fitting TRBD1. V lost 7 bases to trimming and J lost 0 bases; unmatched junction nucleotides: 5. CDR3 size: 14 residues. In germline, CDR1 is SNHLY, CDR2 FYNNEI. The CDR3, as DNA: TGTGCCAGCAAGAGACAGGGTCCTAACTATGGCTACACCTTC. Translation: CASKRQGPNYGYTF.

This clone was counted a few times. V usage is TRBV13 and J usage is TRBJ2-7; the D gene is possibly TRBD1 (6 bases). Germline V CDR1 and CDR2: PRHDT, FYEKMQ (reference sequence). The CDR3 contains 12 residues. The V end lost 2 bases, the J end lost 4 bases, and 6 bases lay between the germline ends. CDR3 bases: TGTGCCAGCAGCTTAACAGGGTACGAGCAGTACTTC. Translated: CASSLTGYEQYF.

The genes are TRBV3-1 (or the pseudogene TRBV3-2) and TRBJ1-3; a possible D gene is TRBD1 (6 bases). Germline-derived CDR1 and CDR2 are LGHDT and YNNKEL (reference sequence). With 4 bases removed from V and 0 bases from J, the gap between germline ends came to 10 bases. This CDR3 is built from 15 residues. The CDR3 here is CASSLEQGSGNTIYF. CDR3 DNA: TGTGCCAGCAGCCTAGAACAGGGCTCTGGAAACACCATATATTTT.

The chain links TRBV5-1 to TRBJ2-1, with TRBD1 matching over 8 bases. V trimming: 4 bases; J trimming: 3 bases; junction bases outside the gene matches: 6. CDR3 length: 15 residues. The germline gives CDR1 SGHRS, CDR2 YFSETQ. CDR3 amino acids: CASSTGQGVYNEQFF. In DNA, the CDR3 is TGCGCCAGCAGCACTGGACAGGGAGTCTACAATGAGCAGTTCTTC.

The chain combines TRBV15 with TRBJ2-7; 10 bases agree with TRBD1. The germline CDR1 and CDR2 sequences are LNHNV and YYDKDF (reference sequence). The CDR3 runs 16 residues. With V trimmed by 0 bases and J by 2 bases, 4 bases remained unmatched. The CDR3 loop is CATSREGQGSPYEQYF. The CDR3 nucleotides are TGTGCCACCAGCAGAGAGGGACAGGGGTCCCCCTACGAGCAGTACTTC.

The sample holds one count of this clone. The chain links TRBV5-5 to TRBJ1-2, with TRBD1 matching 7 bases. The V and J ends lost 4 bases and 5 bases, in that order; junction bases with no gene match: 14. Germline lookup yields CDR1 SGHKS and CDR2 YYEKEE (reference sequence). This CDR3 region has 16 residues. Written as DNA, the CDR3 is TGTGCCAGCAGCGCCCGGGACAGCAACCTAAGATATGGCTACACCTTC. It translates to CASSARDSNLRYGYTF.